This T cell receptor beta chain was obtained from a study of blood T cells in healthy people across ages. This CDR3 spans 14 amino acids. Germline V gene lookup returns CDR1 SGHRS and CDR2 YFSETQ. Trimming removed 5 bases at V and 1 base at J, with 11 bases between. Then a second PCR, running about 6 to 12 cycles, was carried out with a sample-barcoded 5' primer and a J-beta primer mix. MiXCR, applied by TCRdb to the 5' RACE reads, yields one record per CDR3 protein. In the table there are roughly 1.7 million distinct CDR3 sequences, 34% of which are singletons. Comments on this clonotype: Its antigen is currently unknown.

Study-wide results and limits: Not knowing donor CMV status may have confounded expanded clonotype changes. Long-lived and aged donors differed, with more naive CD4+ cells and higher diversity in the long-lived.

This chain links TRBV5-1 with TRBJ2-3; possible D gene TRBD1, 5 bases. The sequencing input was blood. This TCR was recovered from a woman under 40 in good health. The CDR3, as DNA: TGCGCCAGCAGTGATACAGGAGGCACAGATACGCAGTATTTT. The encoded protein is CASSDTGGTDTQYF.